One and the same sample provided the 7 T cell receptor beta chains below, sequenced in a study of cytomegalovirus exposure and HLA in healthy donors. Use of 60 Vbeta and 13 Jbeta primers characterized the PCR. TCRdb's table, derived via immunoSEQ multiplex PCR, lists solely in-frame clones and lacks some. Of more than 100,000 clones listed, approximately 64% are singletons. The sample taken for sequencing was PBMCs. These TCRs come from a woman aged 45-60 years in good health and CMV-seronegative.

The gene calls are TRBV5-1 and TRBJ2-3, with TRBD1 as a possible D gene (5 bases). Germline loops: CDR1 SGHRS, CDR2 YFSETQ. The V gene lost 2 bases and the J gene lost 4 bases, with 11 bases spanning the gap. The CDR3 sequence is 14 residues long. In DNA form, the CDR3 reads TGCGCCAGCAGCTTAGGACAAGTCTCAGATACGCAGTATTTT. This codes for CASSLGQVSDTQYF.

The rearrangement links TRBV5-1 to TRBJ1-4; weak D call: TRBD1 (6 bases). The CDR3 is 13 amino acids. Trimming pared 7 bases from V and 4 bases from J, leaving 11 bases between. The germline V gene has CDR1 SGHRS and CDR2 YFSETQ. CDR3 protein: CASAWDINEKLFF. Written as DNA, the CDR3 is TGCGCCAGCGCCTGGGACATTAATGAAAAACTGTTTTTT.

V gene TRBV9 combines with J gene TRBJ1-4; 9 bases match TRBD1. The CDR3 contains 16 residues. V lost 1 base to trimming and J lost 3 bases; unmatched junction nucleotides: 4. CDR1 and CDR2 from the germline V gene are SGDLS and YYNGEE. CDR3 bases: TGTGCCAGCAGCGTACAGGACAGGGGCGCTAATGAAAAACTGTTTTTT. This encodes CASSVQDRGANEKLFF.

The rearrangement uses TRBV7-4 and TRBJ2-3, with D tentatively TRBD2 (6 bases). CDR1 is SGHVT, CDR2 SQSDAQ, per germline. Trimming pared 4 bases from V and 2 bases from J, leaving 31 bases between. CDR3 length: 21 amino acids. CDR3 amino acids: CASSSNVLKSHDGRDTDTQYF. CDR3 coding DNA: TGTGCCAGCAGCTCGAACGTCCTTAAGTCCCATGACGGGAGAGACACAGATACGCAGTATTTT.

CDR3 bases: TGCGCCAGCAGCCCGAGACAGGGGGCGTCCGGGGAGCTGTTTTTT. Translation: CASSPRQGASGELFF. V usage is TRBV5-1 and J usage is TRBJ2-2, with 10 bases that match TRBD1. J gave up 6 bases and V 4 bases, and 6 bases lay outside the gene matches. The V gene's germline CDR1 is SGHRS and CDR2 YFSETQ. The CDR3 runs 15 residues.

The rearrangement joins TRBV4-1 to TRBJ2-5; possible D gene TRBD1, 5 bases. Germline assignment: CDR1 MGHRA and CDR2 YSYEKL. V gave up 1 base and J gave up 5 bases, with 11 bases separating them. CDR3 size: 14 residues. The DNA for the CDR3 is TGCGCCAGCAGCCAAGTCATGACAGTGGAGACCCAGTACTTC. Its protein is CASSQVMTVETQYF.

The J gene is TRBJ1-2, the V gene TRBV14, with 12 bases aligning to TRBD1. The CDR3 has 16 residues. V was pared by 4 bases and J by 6 bases, with 9 bases of the junction left unmatched. The germline gives CDR1 SGHDN, CDR2 FVKESK. The CDR3 sequence: CASSRIPGQGADGYTF. Written as DNA, the CDR3 is TGTGCCAGCAGCCGGATACCGGGACAGGGGGCGGATGGCTACACCTTC.